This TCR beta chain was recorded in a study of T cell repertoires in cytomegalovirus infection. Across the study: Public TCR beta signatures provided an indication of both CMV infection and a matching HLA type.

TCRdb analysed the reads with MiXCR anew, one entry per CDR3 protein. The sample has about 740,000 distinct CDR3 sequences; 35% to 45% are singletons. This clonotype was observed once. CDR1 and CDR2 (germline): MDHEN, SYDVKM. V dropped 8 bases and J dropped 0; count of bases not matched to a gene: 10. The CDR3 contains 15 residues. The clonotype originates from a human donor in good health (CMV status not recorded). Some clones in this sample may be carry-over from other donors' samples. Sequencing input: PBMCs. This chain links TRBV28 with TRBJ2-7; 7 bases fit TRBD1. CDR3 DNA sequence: TGTGCCAGCCCTCCACTAGGGACAGCCTCCTACGAGCAGTACTTC. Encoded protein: CASPPLGTASYEQYF.